A single sample gave rise to the 14 T cell receptor beta chains below, sequenced in a study of blood T cell repertoires in COVID-19. Profiled with immunoSEQ multiplex PCR; TCRdb holds only in-frame clones, not every one. In the table there are about 220,000 clones, around 89% of which are singletons. The sequencing sample was made of PBMCs or T cells enriched from blood (not recorded which). Receptor source: a young woman in a cohort exposed to, infected with or recovered from COVID-19 (not recorded which).

The CDR3 loop is CASSSLGGVETQYF. The CDR3 bases are TGTGCCAGCAGTTCCCTCGGGGGAGTGGAGACCCAGTACTTC. The chain links TRBV11-3 to TRBJ2-5; a possible D gene is TRBD2 (6 bases). V gave up 6 bases and J gave up 5 bases, with 16 bases separating them. Germline V gives CDR1 SGHNT, CDR2 YENEEA. The CDR3 covers 14 residues.

The genes are TRBV2 and TRBJ1-2; the D gene is possibly TRBD1 (5 bases). Germline assignment: CDR1 SNHLY and CDR2 FYNNEI. The CDR3 totals 12 residues. The V and J ends lost 9 bases and 4 bases respectively, with 12 bases between them. The CDR3, as DNA: TGTGCCAGACAAATCAGGGTCTATGGCTACACCTTC. Residues: CARQIRVYGYTF.

The count of this clone is one. The chain uses TRBV6-5 and TRBJ2-1, with a weak D call TRBD1 (6 bases). This CDR3 is built from 15 residues. The V gene's germline CDR1 is MNHEY and CDR2 SVGAGI. Trimming took off 6 bases at V and 4 bases at J, with 16 bases between the two ends. The DNA for the CDR3 is TGTGCCAGCAGCAAAGACAGGATTCCTTACAATGAGCAGTTCTTC. This codes for CASSKDRIPYNEQFF.

The chain combines TRBV9 with TRBJ2-3; 7 bases agree with TRBD2. The CDR3 length is 13 residues. Germline V CDR1 and CDR2: SGDLS, YYNGEE. Losses at the gene ends were 0 bases for V and 7 bases for J; bases not matched to a gene: 2. CDR3 region: CASSVDSGHTQYF. The CDR3 DNA follows: TGTGCCAGCAGCGTAGATAGCGGGCATACGCAGTATTTT.

The chain carries TRBV9 and TRBJ2-7; a weak D match, TRBD1 (6 bases). V lost 3 bases, J lost 2 bases, and 12 bases lay in between. The germline V gene has CDR1 SGDLS and CDR2 YYNGEE. The CDR3 is 14 amino acids. In DNA, the CDR3 is TGTGCCAGCAGCGAGGCCGGGACAACCTACGAGCAGTACTTC. Its translation: CASSEAGTTYEQYF.

This sequence joins TRBV12-3 or TRBV12-4 and TRBJ1-2; weak D call: TRBD1 (6 bases). V dropped 6 bases and J dropped 8 bases, with 16 bases sitting between them. This CDR3 is 13 amino acids long. CDR3 sequence: CASSIPGVGGYTF. Written as DNA, the CDR3 is TGTGCCAGCAGCATACCAGGGGTCGGGGGCTACACCTTC.

The V and J genes are TRBV10-2 and TRBJ1-4; perhaps TRBD1 as D (5 bases). Germline CDR1 is WSHSY and CDR2 is SAAADI. This CDR3 has 13 amino acids. V lost 3 bases and J 8 bases, leaving 10 bases between the germline ends. The CDR3 loop reads CASSEQAGEKLFF. The CDR3 DNA sequence: TGCGCCAGCAGTGAACAGGCGGGGGAAAAACTGTTTTTT.

The chain carries TRBV5-4 and TRBJ1-1; 8 positions agree with TRBD1. The CDR3 is 15 amino acids. The ends lost 3 bases at V and 4 bases at J; junction bases unmatched: 8. CDR1 and CDR2 from the germline V gene are SGHNT and YYREEE (reference sequence). The CDR3 DNA reads as TGTGCCAGCAGCTCCCAACAGGGGGAGGCCACTGAAGCTTTCTTT. It codes for CASSSQQGEATEAFF.

This chain links TRBV14 with TRBJ1-2; D call uncertain. The CDR3 has 17 amino acids. Trimming took off 4 bases at V and 0 bases at J, with 18 bases between the two ends. Germline-derived CDR1 and CDR2 are SGHDN and FVKESK. Here the CDR3 reads CASSRAGTEEANYGYTF. DNA for the CDR3: TGTGCCAGCAGCCGGGCGGGTACAGAAGAAGCTAACTATGGCTACACCTTC.

This chain joins TRBV3-1 (or the pseudogene TRBV3-2) and TRBJ2-3, with 10 bases matching TRBD2. Germline-derived CDR1 and CDR2 are LGHDT and YNNKEL (reference sequence). V trimming: 6 bases; J trimming: 9 bases; junction bases outside the gene matches: 12. The CDR3 has 15 residues. This CDR3 is CASRLGLADLETQYF. The CDR3 coding sequence is TGTGCCAGCAGACTTGGACTAGCGGACTTGGAGACGCAGTATTTT.

CDR3 in amino acids: CAISSTSGAPDTQYF. In DNA, the CDR3 is TGTGCCATCAGCTCGACTAGCGGGGCCCCAGATACGCAGTATTTT. V usage is TRBV10-3 and J usage is TRBJ2-3; 11 bases are shared with TRBD2. Germline CDR1 and CDR2: ENHRY and SYGVKD. J gave up 4 bases and V 6 bases, and 6 bases lay outside the gene matches. The CDR3 covers 15 residues.

The V and J genes are TRBV27 and TRBJ1-2; possible D gene TRBD1, 6 bases. CDR3 length: 16 residues. V was shortened by 2 bases and J by 5 bases, with 18 bases between the two germline ends. Per the germline V gene, CDR1 is MNHEY and CDR2 is SMNVEV (reference sequence). The CDR3 DNA reads as TGTGCCAGCAGTTTACGAGGAGGACAGCAATTATATGGCTACACCTTC. Its protein is CASSLRGGQQLYGYTF.

The J gene is TRBJ1-1, the V gene TRBV21-1; the table calls TRBD1, which could not be checked here. TRBV21-1 is an annotated pseudogene. The CDR3 runs to 17 residues. The chain's CDR3 is CASRWKENGQTNTEAFF. The CDR3 DNA reads TGTGCCAGCAGATGGAAGGAAAACGGACAGACGAACACTGAAGCTTTCTTT.

Regarding this clone: The same CDR3 arises from other DNA sequences in this sample as well. The chain combines TRBV7-9 with TRBJ1-3; the D gene is possibly TRBD1 (5 bases). V shed 0 bases and J shed 0 bases, with 9 bases lying between them. CDR3 length: 16 amino acids. CDR1 and CDR2 from the germline V gene are SEHNR and FQNEAQ (reference sequence). CDR3 amino acids: CASSLAGTYSGNTIYF. The CDR3 region has the DNA TGTGCCAGCAGCTTAGCAGGGACTTACTCTGGAAACACCATATATTTT.